These 8 T cell receptor beta chains originate from one sample sequenced in a study of Graves' ophthalmopathy and Graves' hyperthyroidism. RNA transcripts were the template, and TCR beta CDR3 regions were amplified from them. The first round was an RT-PCR with HTBI primers, and the second round was a multiplex PCR. Each CDR3 protein is one row after TCRdb ran MiXCR on the multiplex PCR reads. The sample carries almost 750,000 distinct CDR3 sequences, approximately 40% recorded once. The sequenced material came from peripheral blood. Source of these receptors: an adult man with Graves' ophthalmopathy.

The chain employs TRBV6-4 and TRBJ2-5, with no clear D. Germline CDR1 is MRHNA and CDR2 is SNTAGT. The V gene lost 4 bases and the J gene lost 3 bases, with 12 bases spanning the gap. CDR3 length: 14 residues. CDR3 DNA sequence: TGTGCCAGCAGTGCTAGAAGTCAGAAAGAGACCCAGTACTTC. Translation: CASSARSQKETQYF.

This chain links TRBV5-8 with TRBJ2-1; 11 positions match TRBD2. In germline, CDR1 is SGHTS, CDR2 YDEGEE. This CDR3 is built from 15 residues. The trim removed 4 bases at V and 4 bases at J, leaving 4 bases unmatched. This chain's CDR3 is CASSLSGGAYNEQFF. CDR3 DNA: TGTGCCAGCAGCCTTAGCGGGGGGGCATACAATGAGCAGTTCTTC.

This chain uses TRBV5-1 with TRBJ2-2; 8 nucleotides align to TRBD2. Germline CDR1 SGHRS, CDR2 YFSETQ. This CDR3 region has 13 residues. J was trimmed by 8 bases and V by 4 bases; bases with no gene match: 4. This CDR3 reads CASSREGPGELFF. The CDR3 DNA sequence: TGCGCCAGCAGCCGGGAGGGTCCAGGGGAGCTGTTTTTT. Full variable domain (missing parts from reference TRBV5-1 and TRBJ2-2): KAGVTQTPRYLIKTRGQQVTLSCSPISGHRSVSWYQQTPGQGLQFLFEYFSETQRNKGNFPGRFSGRQFSNSRSEMNVSTLELGDSALYLCASSREGPGELFFGEGSRLTVL.

V is TRBV6-2 or TRBV6-3 and J is TRBJ1-5; 8 positions agree with TRBD1. J was trimmed by 5 bases and V by 3 bases; bases with no gene match: 9. This CDR3 comprises 16 residues. Germline CDR1 reads MNHEY; CDR2 reads SVGEGT. Written as DNA, the CDR3 is TGTGCCAGCAGTTATCTCTATGGACAGGGTGATCAGCCCCAGCATTTT. This sequence encodes CASSYLYGQGDQPQHF.

The J gene is TRBJ1-1, the V gene TRBV9; TRBD1 agrees at 9 bases. V trimming: 4 bases; J trimming: 0 bases; junction bases outside the gene matches: 4. CDR1 is SGDLS, CDR2 YYNGEE, per germline. The CDR3 runs to 15 residues. DNA for the CDR3: TGTGCCAGCAGCTTACAGGGGGCAATGAACACTGAAGCTTTCTTT. Translated: CASSLQGAMNTEAFF.

This clonotype was seen only a few times. V and J are TRBV20-1 and TRBJ1-5, with D possibly being TRBD1 (5 bases). With 0 bases removed from V and 7 bases from J, the gap between germline ends came to 13 bases. CDR1 and CDR2 from the germline V gene are DFQATT and SNEGSKA (reference sequence). This CDR3 has 14 amino acids. The CDR3 DNA reads as TGCAGTGCTAGAGATGCGGGGGGGAGGCAGCCCCAGCATTTT. The encoded protein is CSARDAGGRQPQHF.

The rearrangement joins TRBV6-6 to TRBJ2-7; D is uncertain. This CDR3 is built from 13 residues. Per the germline V gene, CDR1 is MNHNY and CDR2 is SVGAGI (reference sequence). Deletions cut 2 bases from V and 2 bases from J, with 7 bases between. CDR3 in amino acids: CASSYKGTYEQYF. For the CDR3, the DNA is TGTGCCAGCAGTTACAAGGGTACCTACGAGCAGTACTTC.

This sequence joins TRBV9 and TRBJ2-2; no clear D. The V and J ends lost 0 bases and 4 bases respectively, with 7 bases between them. The germline V gene encodes CDR1 SGDLS and CDR2 YYNGEE. This CDR3 is built from 14 residues. CDR3 loop: CASSVAGTTGELFF. The CDR3 nucleotides are TGTGCCAGCAGCGTAGCTGGAACCACCGGGGAGCTGTTTTTT.